This T cell receptor beta chain is from a study of regulatory T cells in long-lasting Graves disease. Whole-study findings and limits: Whereas around 970 public clonotypes were shared by new patients, persistent patients shared more, at some 3,000.

Time point denoted: persistent/refractory GD, antithyroid drugs over 5 years with positive TRAb. Construction of the TCR library relied on RNA isolated from PBMCs. Relying on iRepertoire HTBI primers and Arm-PCR of CDR3 regions, the team built TCR beta libraries. TCRdb analysed the multiplex PCR reads with MiXCR anew, one entry per CDR3 protein. The sample consists of some 300,000 distinct CDR3 sequences, 20% to 25% of them appearing once. Concerning this clonotype itself: What it binds is unknown.

The CDR3 is made up of 14 amino acids. Trimming removed 0 bases from V and 7 bases from J, with 8 bases in between. Germline V gene sequence: CDR1 SGHRS, CDR2 YFSETQ. Sequenced here: peripheral blood mononuclear cells (PBMCs), sampled when the disease was refractory, from a patient treated with antithyroid drugs. The chain employs TRBV5-1 and TRBJ1-6; tentative D call: TRBD1 (6 bases). This clonotype originated in a female donor with Graves disease. The CDR3 here is CASSLEGGNSPLHF. The DNA of the CDR3 is TGCGCCAGCAGCTTGGAGGGGGGAAATTCACCCCTCCACTTT.